Below are 27 T cell receptor beta chains sequenced from a single sample in a study of response to subunit inactivated influenza vaccine. TCRdb called the RT-PCR reads again in MiXCR, with one record for every CDR3 protein. This table holds 550,000 to 800,000 distinct CDR3 sequences, approximately 15% found once. The source was PBMCs from blood, collected around two weeks before vaccination. These receptors originate from a man aged 45-65 years who received an inactivated influenza vaccine.

The rearrangement joins TRBV10-3 to TRBJ2-2; D is ambiguous. The ends were cut back, 8 bases at V and 5 bases at J, with 9 bases in the middle. The germline V gene has CDR1 ENHRY and CDR2 SYGVKD. CDR3 length: 12 residues. The CDR3 sequence: CAIFARTGELFF. CDR3 coding DNA: TGTGCCATCTTTGCGAGGACCGGGGAGCTGTTTTTT.

The chain has TRBV5-4 and TRBJ2-7, with TRBD2 identical over 7 bases. The J segment lost 6 bases and the V segment lost 4 bases, leaving 13 bases of the junction unmatched. The CDR3 runs 15 residues. In germline, CDR1 is SGHNT, CDR2 YYREEE (reference sequence). This CDR3 is CASSPGGAGESEQYF. The CDR3, as DNA: TGTGCCAGCAGCCCGGGAGGTGCCGGGGAATCCGAGCAGTACTTC.

V usage is TRBV10-3 and J usage is TRBJ2-2; TRBD1 matches at 7 bases. Germline assignment: CDR1 ENHRY and CDR2 SYGVKD. This CDR3 region has 15 residues. Unmatched junction bases numbered 7, after V lost 9 bases and J lost 0 bases. The CDR3 here is CAIRTGVANTGELFF. In DNA, the CDR3 is TGTGCCATTAGGACAGGAGTAGCGAACACCGGGGAGCTGTTTTTT.

This clonotype occurred a few times. This chain connects TRBV19 to TRBJ2-7, with no clear D. This CDR3 has 15 residues. Trimming removed 6 bases at V and 3 bases at J, with 18 bases between. From germline, CDR1 is LNHDA and CDR2 SQIVND (reference sequence). CDR3 amino acids: CASSESWLGFYEQYF. CDR3 DNA: TGTGCCAGTAGCGAGAGTTGGCTCGGCTTCTACGAGCAGTACTTC. The full variable domain, in which reference TRBV19 and TRBJ2-7 provide the parts outside the CDR3, is DGGITQSPKYLFRKEGQNVTLSCEQNLNHDAMYWYRQDPGQGLRLIYYSQIVNDFQKGDIAEGYSVSREKKESFPLTVTSAQKNPTAFYLCASSESWLGFYEQYFGPGTRLTVT.

The chain couples TRBV2 to TRBJ2-5; 16 bases agree with TRBD2. The J segment lost 1 base and the V segment lost 4 bases, leaving 9 bases of the junction unmatched. Germline V lookup: CDR1 SNHLY, CDR2 FYNNEI. CDR3 length: 19 residues. CDR3 in amino acids: CASSGGTSGRARFQETQYF. The CDR3 DNA is TGTGCCAGCAGTGGAGGGACTAGCGGGAGGGCCCGTTTCCAAGAGACCCAGTACTTC.

This clonotype was counted a few times. The chain has TRBV14 and TRBJ2-7, with 7 nucleotides matching TRBD1. V gave up 1 base and J gave up 4 bases; unmatched junction bases: 7. The CDR3 runs 15 residues. Germline lookup yields CDR1 SGHDN and CDR2 FVKESK. The chain's CDR3 is CASSQGNRGRYEQYF. In DNA, the CDR3 is TGTGCCAGCAGCCAAGGAAACAGGGGTCGGTACGAGCAGTACTTC.

The V call is TRBV11-2, the J call TRBJ1-2; D not resolved. CDR1 and CDR2 from the germline V gene are SGHAT and FQNNGV. Trimming shortened V by 1 base and J by 5 bases, and 8 bases separated the two germline ends. CDR3 length equals 13 residues. The DNA for the CDR3 is TGTGCCAGCAGCTTAGGAGGAATGTATGGCTACACCTTC. Its protein product is CASSLGGMYGYTF.

This clonotype was seen more than once but under ten times. The DNA for the CDR3 is TGTGCCACCAGCAGGGACCCGGGACTAGCGGGAGCTATTGAGCAGTTCTTC. Encoded protein: CATSRDPGLAGAIEQFF. The chain has TRBV15 and TRBJ2-1; 14 nucleotides match TRBD2. Germline V CDR1 and CDR2: LNHNV, YYDKDF (reference sequence). J gave up 9 bases and V 3 bases, and 10 bases lay outside the gene matches. This CDR3 has 17 amino acids.

This clonotype occurred many times. The chain uses TRBV5-5 and TRBJ2-3; perhaps TRBD2 as D (7 bases). The V gene lost 0 bases and the J gene lost 1 base, with 9 bases spanning the gap. The CDR3 is 15 residues long. CDR1 is SGHKS, CDR2 YYEKEE, per germline (reference sequence). CDR3 nucleotides: TGTGCCAGCAGCTTGGTGGGGGGGCGCACAGATACGCAGTATTTT. Amino acid sequence: CASSLVGGRTDTQYF.

V usage is TRBV11-2 and J usage is TRBJ2-2, with 9 positions matching TRBD2. Germline V gene lookup returns CDR1 SGHAT and CDR2 FQNNGV. This CDR3 comprises 19 residues. Trimming at V came to 1 base and at J to 1 base, leaving 10 bases not matched to a gene. CDR3 sequence reads: CASSLGLLRAGGNTGELFF. In DNA, the CDR3 is TGTGCCAGCAGCTTAGGCCTCCTAAGAGCGGGGGGGAACACCGGGGAGCTGTTTTTT.

The chain employs TRBV20-1 and TRBJ2-7; 11 nucleotides agree with TRBD2. V gave up 1 base and J gave up 3 bases; unmatched junction bases: 5. This CDR3 is 15 amino acids long. Germline V gives CDR1 DFQATT, CDR2 SNEGSKA (reference sequence). The CDR3 protein is CSARVSGRANYEQYF. The CDR3 DNA is TGCAGTGCTAGAGTTAGCGGGAGGGCCAACTACGAGCAGTACTTC.

The V and J genes are TRBV10-3 and TRBJ2-5; TRBD1 aligns across 8 bases. V shed 4 bases and J 2 bases; nucleotides not matched to a gene: 9. The germline V gene has CDR1 ENHRY and CDR2 SYGVKD. The CDR3 runs to 16 residues. The CDR3 coding sequence is TGTGCCATCAGTGCTCTGGCAGGGGGCCTTCAAGAGACCCAGTACTTC. Protein product: CAISALAGGLQETQYF.

This clonotype turned up a few times. The chain's CDR3 is CATSRGATDTQYF. The CDR3, as DNA: TGTGCCACCAGCAGAGGGGCCACAGATACGCAGTATTTT. The rearrangement uses TRBV15 and TRBJ2-3; D is unclear. V was pared by 1 base and J by 2 bases, with 4 bases between. The length of the CDR3 is 13 residues. Germline V lookup: CDR1 LNHNV, CDR2 YYDKDF (reference sequence).

This clonotype was counted between two and nine times. The chain uses TRBV5-1 and TRBJ2-3; D unclear. The ends were cut back, 4 bases at V and 2 bases at J, with 14 bases in the middle. This CDR3 is built from 15 residues. In germline, CDR1 is SGHRS, CDR2 YFSETQ. The CDR3 region has the DNA TGCGCCAGCAGCACCCAGGCGCGAACCACAGATACGCAGTATTTT. Amino acid sequence: CASSTQARTTDTQYF.

The sample holds many counts of this clonotype. The chain has TRBV7-2 and TRBJ2-2; D call uncertain. CDR3 length: 14 residues. V shed 0 bases and J shed 2 bases, with 4 bases lying between them. The V gene's germline CDR1 is SGHTA and CDR2 FQGNSA. The CDR3: CASSLAANTGELFF. CDR3 sequence (DNA): TGTGCCAGCAGCTTAGCTGCCAACACCGGGGAGCTGTTTTTT.

This clonotype came up a few times. This chain connects TRBV10-3 to TRBJ2-1; 9 bases agree with TRBD2. Trimming at V came to 6 bases and at J to 9 bases, leaving 18 bases not matched to a gene. Germline V gives CDR1 ENHRY, CDR2 SYGVKD. This CDR3 spans 17 amino acids. The CDR3 sequence is CAIRGNPGLADLGEQFF. CDR3 coding DNA: TGTGCCATCAGAGGAAACCCGGGACTAGCTGATTTAGGTGAGCAGTTCTTC.

The table lists this clonotype with a few counts. The chain joins TRBV20-1 to TRBJ2-5; D is unresolved. CDR1 and CDR2 from the germline V gene are DFQATT and SNEGSKA (reference sequence). CDR3 size: 11 residues. Trimming removed 1 base at V and 5 bases at J, with 5 bases between. In nucleotides, the CDR3 is TGCAGTGCTAGAGGAAGTGAGACCCAGTACTTC. This gives the protein CSARGSETQYF.

In this sample, this clonotype turned up a few times. The chain has TRBV6-1 and TRBJ2-7, with D perhaps matching TRBD1 or TRBD2 (5 bases each). The germline V gene encodes CDR1 MNHNS and CDR2 SASEGT. The CDR3 loop spans 13 amino acids. The V end was cut by 7 bases, the J end by 6 bases, with 16 bases between. In nucleotides, the CDR3 is TGTGCCAGCACTAGGGACCTGGCTGGCGAGCAGTACTTC. It encodes CASTRDLAGEQYF.

The chain recombines TRBV7-2 with TRBJ1-1; D is uncertain. CDR3 length: 14 amino acids. With 7 bases removed from V and 0 bases from J, the gap between germline ends came to 12 bases. Germline values: CDR1 SGHTA, CDR2 FQGNSA. The DNA of the CDR3 is TGTGCCAGCACCCAGTCGGGTATGAACACTGAAGCTTTCTTT. Translated: CASTQSGMNTEAFF.

The V call is TRBV14, the J call TRBJ1-6, with D tentatively TRBD1 (5 bases). The germline V gene encodes CDR1 SGHDN and CDR2 FVKESK. The CDR3 consists of 14 residues. V was clipped by 1 base and J by 8 bases, with 9 bases between them. CDR3 sequence: CASSQVGAHSPLHF. The CDR3 DNA is TGTGCCAGCAGCCAAGTTGGGGCCCATTCACCCCTCCACTTT.

In this sample, this clonotype turned up a few times. The V gene is TRBV11-2, the J gene TRBJ2-2; TRBD1 or TRBD2 may be the D gene (5 bases each). Germline CDR1 is SGHAT and CDR2 is FQNNGV. There are 16 residues in the CDR3. The germline V and J ends were trimmed by 8 bases and 3 bases, with 19 bases remaining between them. CDR3 DNA sequence: TGTGCCAGCTGCGACACCGGGGCGGGTTACACCGGGGAGCTGTTTTTT. Its translation is CASCDTGAGYTGELFF.

V gene TRBV5-1 combines with J gene TRBJ2-1; TRBD2 matches at 13 bases. Germline trimming cut 4 bases from V and 6 bases from J; bases unmatched to any gene: 7. CDR3 length: 16 residues. Germline-derived CDR1 and CDR2 are SGHRS and YFSETQ. CDR3 coding DNA: TGCGCCAGCAGCCGGCCCGGGACTAGCGGGACCAATGAGCAGTTCTTC. Protein: CASSRPGTSGTNEQFF. Complete variable domain (other parts from reference TRBV5-1 and TRBJ2-1): KAGVTQTPRYLIKTRGQQVTLSCSPISGHRSVSWYQQTPGQGLQFLFEYFSETQRNKGNFPGRFSGRQFSNSRSEMNVSTLELGDSALYLCASSRPGTSGTNEQFFGPGTRLTVL.

About this clonotype: No DNA is shown, since the ends of the CDR3 on it are uncertain; the CDR3 is the one TCRdb lists. J is TRBJ2-5 and V is TRBV28; the tabulated D call, TRBD1, remains unverified against the DNA. The CDR3 sequence runs 15 residues, both termini included. Per the germline V gene, CDR1 is MDHEN and CDR2 is SYDVKM. This CDR3 is CASSSSTGYQETQYF.

The rearrangement uses TRBV4-2 and TRBJ2-3; 9 bases are a match to TRBD2. Unmatched junction bases numbered 14, after V lost 4 bases and J lost 0 bases. Germline lookup yields CDR1 LGHNA and CDR2 YNFKEQ. This CDR3 spans 19 amino acids. For the CDR3, the DNA is TGTGCCAGCAGCCGAATGCGGACTAGCGTACGATCTAGCACAGATACGCAGTATTTT. It encodes CASSRMRTSVRSSTDTQYF.

This clonotype has more than one count but fewer than ten. The chain carries TRBV15 and TRBJ1-6; no firm D call. The CDR3 runs to 15 residues. CDR1 LNHNV and CDR2 YYDKDF come from the germline V gene (reference sequence). V lost 0 bases, J lost 3 bases, and 6 bases lay in between. As DNA, the CDR3 is TGTGCCACCAGCAGAGACGGAAACTATAATTCACCCCTCCACTTT. Its translation is CATSRDGNYNSPLHF.

This clonotype occurred many times. This sequence joins TRBV6-5 and TRBJ1-5, with D hard to call. This CDR3 region has 15 residues. Germline V gives CDR1 MNHEY, CDR2 SVGAGI. V was trimmed by 2 bases and J by 0 bases, leaving 8 bases between them. The CDR3 sequence: CASSYRADSNQPQHF. CDR3 DNA sequence: TGTGCCAGCAGTTACCGGGCCGATAGCAATCAGCCCCAGCATTTT.

The table lists this clonotype with a few counts. V is TRBV11-2 and J is TRBJ2-1; D possibly corresponds to TRBD2 (7 bases). V was shortened by 1 base and J by 6 bases, with 16 bases between the two germline ends. CDR1 is SGHAT, CDR2 FQNNGV, per germline. The CDR3 totals 16 residues. The CDR3 sequence is CASSLGGGNLGNEQFF. The CDR3 nucleotides are TGTGCCAGCAGCTTAGGGGGGGGCAATTTAGGCAATGAGCAGTTCTTC. Together with reference TRBV11-2 and TRBJ2-1, the CDR3 gives the full variable domain: EAGVAQSPRYKIIEKRQSVAFWCNPISGHATLYWYQQILGQGPKLLIQFQNNGVVDDSQLPKDRFSAERLKGVDSTLKIQPAKLEDSAVYLCASSLGGGNLGNEQFFGPGTRLTVL.